This T cell receptor beta chain was sequenced during a study of ipilimumab plus nivolumab after autologous stem cell transplantation. Overall study context: The DLBCL cohort had primary refractory and relapsed disease, with 18-month progression-free survival of around 88% and 27%.

Concerning this clone itself: Antigen: not known.

Checkpoint therapy with ipilimumab 1 mg/kg began 14 to 28 days after transplant. Profiled with immunoSEQ multiplex PCR; TCRdb holds only in-frame clones, not every one. The repertoire holds 8,500 to 11,000 clones, with about 81% as singletons. Germline loops: CDR1 SGHDT, CDR2 YYEEEE. This CDR3 has 14 residues. Between the trimmed V and J ends, which lost 4 bases and 4 bases, there was a span of 15 bases. Findings and limits, study-wide: Per the authors, repertoire, Treg and microbiota data justify further study.

The sequenced sample was PBMCs, obtained in a trial of ipilimumab plus nivolumab as post-transplant consolidation. This sequence was found in a male donor with diffuse large B-cell lymphoma. This chain links TRBV5-6 with TRBJ2-7; D not certain. The CDR3 DNA sequence: TGTGCCAGCAGCCCAGAGAGTTCCGATTACGAGCAGTACTTC. Residues: CASSPESSDYEQYF.